This entry is about one T cell receptor beta chain. Using immunoSEQ multiplex PCR, the repertoire was profiled, and TCRdb retains in-frame clones only, with some absent. Counted here are approximately 81,000 clones, around four fifths occurring once; the ten biggest clones make up around 4%. These data originate in a study of technical replicates of blood from a handful of donors. The CDR3 consists of 18 residues. CDR1 and CDR2 from the germline V gene are LNHDA and SQIVND (reference sequence). V trimming: 3 bases; J trimming: 0 bases; junction bases outside the gene matches: 10. The source material was PBMCs. The V and J genes are TRBV19 and TRBJ2-3; 9 bases are shared with TRBD1. The clonotype comes from a human donor in good health. Some clones in this sample may be carry-over from other donors' samples. CDR3 DNA: TGTGCCAGTAGTATCGGGACAGGGAGGAGGTTTAGCACAGATACGCAGTATTTT. Protein product: CASSIGTGRRFSTDTQYF.